The 18 T cell receptor beta chains below come from one sample, sequenced in a study of T cells in localized non-small cell lung cancer. TCRdb's copy holds only in-frame clones and misses some; the assay was immunoSEQ multiplex PCR. The repertoire includes roughly 34,000 clones, 80% to 90% of them detected once, and around 3.9% sits in the top ten. The source material was peripheral blood, sampled before any cancer treatment. The receptors were gathered from a male donor older than 55 with stage III lung adenocarcinoma.

The rearrangement joins TRBV9 to TRBJ2-1, with 9 positions matching TRBD2. The V gene end was trimmed by 0 bases and the J gene end by 4 bases; junction bases not matched to a gene: 5. Germline values: CDR1 SGDLS, CDR2 YYNGEE. There are 16 residues in the CDR3. As DNA, the CDR3 is TGTGCCAGCAGCGTAGCTACGACTAGCGGTTACAATGAGCAGTTCTTC. As protein: CASSVATTSGYNEQFF.

The V gene is TRBV9, the J gene TRBJ1-1, with 7 positions matching TRBD1. CDR1 SGDLS and CDR2 YYNGEE come from the germline V gene. The CDR3 totals 14 residues. Trimming took 5 bases from V and 1 from J; bases not matched to a gene: 5. CDR3 nucleotides: TGTGCCAGCAGGATCACAGGGGCGAACACTGAAGCTTTCTTT. Its protein product is CASRITGANTEAFF.

CDR3: CASSRDSTDTQYF. The CDR3 nucleotides are TGTGCCAGCAGTAGGGACTCCACAGATACGCAGTATTTT. The chain recombines TRBV2 with TRBJ2-3; D is perhaps TRBD2 (6 bases). Trimming took 5 bases from V and 2 from J, leaving 8 bases between them. The CDR3 extends over 13 amino acids. The germline V gene encodes CDR1 SNHLY and CDR2 FYNNEI.

This sequence joins TRBV14 and TRBJ2-2; 12 bases agree with TRBD2. Looked up from germline, CDR1 is SGHDN and CDR2 is FVKESK. After removal of 6 bases from V and 6 bases from J, the junction contained 5 bases not matched to a gene. The length of the CDR3 is 15 residues. The chain's CDR3 is CASSRTSGNAGELFF. CDR3 nucleotide sequence: TGTGCCAGCAGTCGGACTAGCGGGAATGCCGGGGAGCTGTTTTTT.

This clone was observed once. The V call is TRBV6-1, the J call TRBJ2-1, with D perhaps matching TRBD1 (6 bases). CDR1 is MNHNS, CDR2 SASEGT, per germline. V was pared by 4 bases and J by 6 bases, with 19 bases between. This CDR3 contains 16 residues. CDR3 in DNA: TGTGCCAGCAGTGCGACCAGGGGAATGGATCTCAATGAGCAGTTCTTC. Translated: CASSATRGMDLNEQFF.

This rearrangement joins TRBV28 to TRBJ1-5; D unresolved. Trimming stripped 3 bases from V and 7 bases from J, with 10 bases between. The CDR3 is 13 amino acids. Germline loops: CDR1 MDHEN, CDR2 SYDVKM. The CDR3 DNA reads TGTGCCAGCAGTTTGTCCGTCTTCCAGCCCCAGCATTTT. Its protein product is CASSLSVFQPQHF.

The rearrangement links TRBV6-5 to TRBJ2-7; weak D call: TRBD2 (6 bases). V was cut by 7 bases and J by 0 bases, with 13 bases left in between. CDR1 and CDR2 from the germline V gene are MNHEY and SVGAGI. The CDR3 extends over 14 amino acids. The CDR3 nucleotides are TGTGCCAGCATGGAGGGGCCCCCCTCCTACGAGCAGTACTTC. This translates into CASMEGPPSYEQYF.

The chain links TRBV9 to TRBJ2-7, with 8 bases aligning to TRBD1. Germline lookup yields CDR1 SGDLS and CDR2 YYNGEE. This CDR3 has 14 residues. The junction had 4 bases not matched to a gene; V was cut back by 3 bases and J by 2 bases. The CDR3 is CASSGRTGPYEQYF. DNA of the CDR3: TGTGCCAGCAGCGGAAGGACAGGGCCCTACGAGCAGTACTTC.

CDR3 in amino acids: CASKAEAFF. CDR3 DNA sequence: TGTGCCAGCAAGGCTGAAGCTTTCTTT. The V and J genes are TRBV6-9 and TRBJ1-1, with no clear D. Germline assignment: CDR1 MNHGY and CDR2 SVAAGI. This CDR3 has 9 amino acids. Between the trimmed V and J ends, which lost 7 bases and 6 bases, there was a span of 3 bases.

J is TRBJ2-5 and V is TRBV7-2; 7 nucleotides match TRBD2. Per germline, CDR1 SGHTA and CDR2 FQGNSA. J lost 2 bases, V lost 0 bases, and 6 bases had no gene match. CDR3 length equals 16 residues. The CDR3 sequence is CASSLAGLQVQETQYF. The CDR3 region has the DNA TGTGCCAGCAGCTTAGCGGGACTACAAGTACAAGAGACCCAGTACTTC. The full variable domain, completed using reference TRBV7-2 and TRBJ2-5, is GAGVSQSPSNKVTEKGKDVELRCDPISGHTALYWYRQSLGQGLEFLIYFQGNSAPDKSGLPSDRFSAERTGGSVSTLTIQRTQQEDSAVYLCASSLAGLQVQETQYFGPGTRLLVL.

The chain couples TRBV6-6 to TRBJ1-4; no definite D call. This CDR3 has 16 residues. Trimming cost V 0 bases and J 0 bases, with 8 bases left between them. The germline V gene has CDR1 MNHNY and CDR2 SVGAGI (reference sequence). In nucleotides, the CDR3 is TGTGCCAGCAGTTACTCGACTGTAACAACTAATGAAAAACTGTTTTTT. This gives the protein CASSYSTVTTNEKLFF.

The V gene is TRBV19, the J gene TRBJ2-1, with TRBD2 identical over 12 bases. CDR3 size: 15 residues. The germline V gene has CDR1 LNHDA and CDR2 SQIVND (reference sequence). V lost 5 bases, J lost 4 bases, and 3 bases stayed unmatched. The CDR3 reads CASSATSGRYNEQFF. For the CDR3, the DNA is TGTGCCAGTAGTGCCACTAGCGGGAGGTACAATGAGCAGTTCTTC. The whole variable domain, remainder taken from reference TRBV19 and TRBJ2-1, is DGGITQSPKYLFRKEGQNVTLSCEQNLNHDAMYWYRQDPGQGLRLIYYSQIVNDFQKGDIAEGYSVSREKKESFPLTVTSAQKNPTAFYLCASSATSGRYNEQFFGPGTRLTVL.

The chain has TRBV5-1 and TRBJ2-7; D tentatively fits TRBD1 or TRBD2 (5 bases each). Germline CDR1 SGHRS, CDR2 YFSETQ. Trimming took off 4 bases at V and 10 bases at J, with 21 bases between the two ends. CDR3 size: 14 residues. CDR3 sequence (DNA): TGCGCCAGCAGCCAAGGGACGGTCGGGTATGTTCAGTACTTC. As protein: CASSQGTVGYVQYF. Filled out from reference TRBV5-1 and TRBJ2-7, the complete variable domain reads KAGVTQTPRYLIKTRGQQVTLSCSPISGHRSVSWYQQTPGQGLQFLFEYFSETQRNKGNFPGRFSGRQFSNSRSEMNVSTLELGDSALYLCASSQGTVGYVQYFGPGTRLTVT.

The gene calls are TRBV9 and TRBJ2-7; D is unresolved. Trimming pared 3 bases from V and 4 bases from J, leaving 8 bases between. The V gene's germline CDR1 is SGDLS and CDR2 YYNGEE. CDR3 length: 12 amino acids. In DNA, the CDR3 is TGTGCCAGCAGCGCCACGGATTACGAGCAGTACTTC. Translated: CASSATDYEQYF. Full variable domain (remainder filled in from reference TRBV9 and TRBJ2-7): DSGVTQTPKHLITATGQRVTLRCSPRSGDLSVYWYQQSLDQGLQFLIQYYNGEERAKGNILERFSAQQFPDLHSELNLSSLELGDSALYFCASSATDYEQYFGPGTRLTVT.

This clone was observed a few times. This sequence joins TRBV6-1 and TRBJ2-2; weak D call: TRBD2 (6 bases). CDR1 is MNHNS, CDR2 SASEGT, per germline. This CDR3 spans 13 amino acids. With 8 bases removed from V and 6 bases from J, the gap between germline ends came to 13 bases. CDR3 in DNA: TGTGCCAGCGAGGGACCGGGAGCCGGGGAGCTGTTTTTT. This codes for CASEGPGAGELFF.

This chain links TRBV11-2 with TRBJ2-3; weak D call: TRBD2 (6 bases). This CDR3 has 17 residues. Trimming shortened V by 1 base and J by 4 bases, and 18 bases separated the two germline ends. The germline V gene encodes CDR1 SGHAT and CDR2 FQNNGV. CDR3 coding DNA: TGTGCCAGCAGCTTAGGGGGAACGGGCGGGACCGCAGATACGCAGTATTTT. Its protein product is CASSLGGTGGTADTQYF.

A few counts support this clone. V is TRBV6-5 and J is TRBJ2-7; no clear D gene. The germline V and J ends were trimmed by 7 bases and 6 bases, with 22 bases remaining between them. Germline CDR1 and CDR2: MNHEY and SVGAGI. CDR3 length: 15 amino acids. CDR3 in amino acids: CASTPARHFKTEQYF. As DNA, the CDR3 is TGTGCCAGCACCCCCGCCCGGCACTTTAAAACCGAGCAGTACTTC.

The rearrangement uses TRBV5-1 and TRBJ1-1; no clear D. CDR3 length: 14 amino acids. The germline gives CDR1 SGHRS, CDR2 YFSETQ. Trimming took off 1 base at V and 2 bases at J, with 9 bases between the two ends. The CDR3 DNA reads TGCGCCAGCAGCTTGATTCCAGGAAACACTGAAGCTTTCTTT. This codes for CASSLIPGNTEAFF.